This T cell receptor (beta chain) was recovered during a study of response to subunit inactivated influenza vaccine. This clonotype was seen at least ten times. Its specificity is unknown. The junction had 11 bases not matched to a gene; V was cut back by 5 bases and J by 5 bases. Germline CDR1 and CDR2: SEHNR and FQNEAQ (reference sequence). This CDR3 has 15 amino acids. Study-wide results and limits: Few new T cells, the authors suggested, are recruited by each seasonal influenza vaccination.

TCRdb independently ran MiXCR on the RT-PCR reads; one entry per CDR3 protein. The sample records about 530,000 distinct CDR3 sequences, roughly 13% being singletons. The source was PBMCs from blood, collected about 6 weeks after vaccination. This rearrangement joins TRBV7-9 to TRBJ2-7; 8 positions agree with TRBD1. This sequence was found in a man between 45 and 60 years old who received an inactivated influenza vaccine. The CDR3 reads CASSALGQGNNEQYF. The CDR3 nucleotides are TGTGCCAGCAGCGCCCTAGGACAGGGAAACAACGAGCAGTACTTC.